This TCR beta chain emerged from a study of blood T cell repertoires in COVID-19. Whole-study context: PBMCs, B-cell-depleted T cells, or T cells were the source of the cDNA or gDNA that made up the material.

Germline values: CDR1 MDHEN, CDR2 SYDVKM. The CDR3 has 17 residues. Trimming cost V 5 bases and J 5 bases; bases outside gene matches: 12. Participants were placed into cohorts based on the clinical history they reported. TCRdb's table, derived via immunoSEQ multiplex PCR, lists solely in-frame clones and lacks some. The data contain around 250,000 clones, 90% of them singletons. The TCR was taken from a man aged 50-59 years who had been exposed to COVID-19. The sample comprised PBMCs or T cells enriched from blood (not recorded which). The chain uses TRBV28 and TRBJ2-5, with 12 bases matching TRBD2. CDR3 sequence: CASSPPGLAGPRETQYF. In DNA, the CDR3 is TGTGCCAGCAGTCCTCCCGGACTAGCGGGGCCTAGGGAGACCCAGTACTTC.